The 31 T cell receptor beta chains given below trace back to one sample, sequenced in a study of T-cell memory formation after mild COVID-19. TCRdb passed the 5' RACE reads through MiXCR, listing each CDR3 protein once. Among fewer than 450,000 distinct CDR3 sequences listed, 20% to 25% were seen once. The sample was PBMCs or a T cell subset sorted from them (not recorded which). All receptors come from an adult woman who had mild COVID-19 (a few samples of this study predate the infection). Cell type and time point are not known.

In regard to this clonotype: One junction end disagrees with the germline gene, perhaps due to a read error. This CDR3 reads CARSWRTGNEQFF. The CDR3 DNA is TGTGCCAGAAGTTGGCGTACCGGCAATGAGCAGTTCTTC. The rearrangement joins TRBV12-3 or TRBV12-4 to TRBJ2-1; the D is unclear. The CDR3 covers 13 residues.

This clonotype has just a few counts. This chain connects TRBV4-2 to TRBJ1-1, with TRBD1 as a possible D gene (5 bases). The CDR3 runs 15 residues. The germline V gene encodes CDR1 LGHNA and CDR2 YNFKEQ. V lost 0 bases and J 2 bases, leaving 10 bases between the germline ends. The CDR3 sequence is CASSQDRQGNTEAFF. The CDR3 bases are TGTGCCAGCAGCCAAGATCGCCAGGGAAACACTGAAGCTTTCTTT.

The gene calls are TRBV6-2 or TRBV6-3 and TRBJ2-1, with 8 bases aligning to TRBD2. The J segment lost 5 bases and the V segment lost 8 bases, leaving 5 bases of the junction unmatched. Germline V gene lookup returns CDR1 MNHEY and CDR2 SVGEGT. The length of the CDR3 is 13 residues. The CDR3 loop reads CASGFSGNNEQFF. The DNA for the CDR3 is TGTGCCAGCGGGTTTAGCGGGAACAATGAGCAGTTCTTC.

This clonotype appeared a few times. J is TRBJ2-3 and V is TRBV7-9; the match to TRBD2 covers 9 bases. The germline V gene has CDR1 SEHNR and CDR2 FQNEAQ (reference sequence). The length of the CDR3 is 15 residues. V lost 5 bases and J lost 4; bases outside the gene matches: 7. CDR3 bases: TGTGCCAGCAGCCAAACTAGCGGGTGGTCAGATACGCAGTATTTT. Translating it yields CASSQTSGWSDTQYF.

This clonotype was counted at least ten times. This chain joins TRBV9 and TRBJ2-7, with a weak D call TRBD1 (6 bases). Germline CDR1 reads SGDLS; CDR2 reads YYNGEE. This CDR3 has 14 amino acids. The V end lost 0 bases, the J end lost 5 bases, and 12 bases lay between the germline ends. CDR3 sequence (DNA): TGTGCCAGCAGCGTAGGGTCACAGGGAAACGAGCAGTACTTC. This translates into CASSVGSQGNEQYF. Supplemented by reference TRBV9 and TRBJ2-7, the full variable domain reads DSGVTQTPKHLITATGQRVTLRCSPRSGDLSVYWYQQSLDQGLQFLIQYYNGEERAKGNILERFSAQQFPDLHSELNLSSLELGDSALYFCASSVGSQGNEQYFGPGTRLTVT.

This CDR3 is CASSPGTARFGYTF. The CDR3 nucleotides read TGTGCCAGCAGCCCTGGGACAGCCCGGTTTGGCTACACCTTC. The chain couples TRBV12-3 or TRBV12-4 to TRBJ1-2; TRBD1 aligns across 7 bases. The CDR3 extends over 14 amino acids. V trimming: 6 bases; J trimming: 7 bases; junction bases outside the gene matches: 11.

This clonotype has a count of ten or more. J is TRBJ1-1 and V is TRBV20-1, with a weak D call TRBD1 (5 bases). The V gene's germline CDR1 is DFQATT and CDR2 SNEGSKA (reference sequence). Trimming shortened V by 3 bases and J by 2 bases, and 7 bases separated the two germline ends. This CDR3 has 12 residues. CDR3 region: CSASGGNTEAFF. CDR3 bases: TGCAGTGCTAGCGGGGGAAACACTGAAGCTTTCTTT.

The rearrangement links TRBV12-3 or TRBV12-4 to TRBJ2-7; D unclear. V shed 3 bases and J shed 2 bases, with 8 bases lying between them. The CDR3 has 13 residues. For the CDR3, the DNA is TGTGCCAGCAGTTTTCGGGCCACCTACGAGCAGTACTTC. Protein sequence: CASSFRATYEQYF.

This clonotype has just one count. The chain joins TRBV7-9 to TRBJ2-2; the match to TRBD1 covers 8 bases. The CDR3 is 14 amino acids. Germline loops: CDR1 SEHNR, CDR2 FQNEAQ (reference sequence). The junction had 1 base not matched to a gene; V was cut back by 2 bases and J by 5 bases. The CDR3 region is CASSLRTGTGELFF. CDR3 bases: TGTGCCAGCAGCTTAAGGACAGGGACCGGGGAGCTGTTTTTT.

Ten or more counts support this clonotype. The chain is built from TRBV4-3 and TRBJ2-2; no reliable D call. Trimming took off 6 bases at V and 0 bases at J, with 11 bases between the two ends. The CDR3 length is 15 residues. Per germline, CDR1 LGHNA and CDR2 YSLEER. The CDR3 DNA follows: TGCGCCAGCAGAATTTCCGAGGCGAACACCGGGGAGCTGTTTTTT. Amino acid sequence: CASRISEANTGELFF.

There are a few counts of this clonotype. The V gene is TRBV7-2, the J gene TRBJ1-3; D is possibly TRBD1 (5 bases). V gave up 1 base and J gave up 0 bases, with 13 bases separating them. CDR3 length equals 17 residues. The germline CDR1 and CDR2 sequences are SGHTA and FQGNSA. CDR3 in DNA: TGTGCCAGCAGCTTAGTCTTTGGGGGGGACTCTGGAAACACCATATATTTT. This gives the protein CASSLVFGGDSGNTIYF. The variable domain in full, completed from reference TRBV7-2 and TRBJ1-3, reads GAGVSQSPSNKVTEKGKDVELRCDPISGHTALYWYRQSLGQGLEFLIYFQGNSAPDKSGLPSDRFSAERTGGSVSTLTIQRTQQEDSAVYLCASSLVFGGDSGNTIYFGEGSWLTVV.

This clonotype has only a few counts. The genes are TRBV19 and TRBJ1-1, with D perhaps TRBD1 (6 bases). V was shortened by 5 bases and J by 4 bases, with 14 bases between the two germline ends. Germline CDR1 LNHDA, CDR2 SQIVND (reference sequence). The CDR3 runs 14 residues. CDR3: CASSFPGAVTEAFF. The DNA for the CDR3 is TGTGCCAGTAGTTTTCCGGGGGCCGTCACTGAAGCTTTCTTT.

Only a few counts were recorded for this clonotype. This sequence joins TRBV9 and TRBJ2-7, with 7 bases identical to TRBD1. This CDR3 is 13 amino acids long. The V and J ends lost 6 bases and 6 bases, in that order; junction bases with no gene match: 9. The V gene's germline CDR1 is SGDLS and CDR2 YYNGEE. The CDR3 DNA reads TGTGCCAGCACCCCCGGGCAGGGGGTCGAGCAGTACTTC. This codes for CASTPGQGVEQYF. Using reference TRBV9 and TRBJ2-7 for the parts outside the CDR3, the full variable domain is DSGVTQTPKHLITATGQRVTLRCSPRSGDLSVYWYQQSLDQGLQFLIQYYNGEERAKGNILERFSAQQFPDLHSELNLSSLELGDSALYFCASTPGQGVEQYFGPGTRLTVT.

This clonotype was found a few times. The chain couples TRBV25-1 to TRBJ2-7, with 15 bases identical to TRBD2. The V gene's germline CDR1 is MGHDK and CDR2 SYGVNS. The CDR3 length is 17 residues. The V gene end was trimmed by 0 bases and the J gene end by 1 base; junction bases not matched to a gene: 1. CDR3 nucleotide sequence: TGTGCCAGCAGTGAATACGGGACTAGCGGGAGGTCCTACGAGCAGTACTTC. Encoded protein: CASSEYGTSGRSYEQYF.

This clonotype was picked up many times. The rearrangement uses TRBV12-3 or TRBV12-4 and TRBJ2-7; D gene ambiguous. V was clipped by 6 bases and J by 3 bases, with 6 bases between them. This CDR3 is 11 amino acids long. CDR3 region: CASSPYYEQYF. In nucleotides, the CDR3 is TGTGCCAGCAGCCCTTACTACGAGCAGTACTTC.

The count of this clonotype is one. The chain's CDR3 is CASSELLAGEGEQYF. The CDR3 region has the DNA TGTGCCAGCAGTGAACTATTAGCGGGAGAGGGGGAGCAGTACTTC. The chain links TRBV2 to TRBJ2-7; 9 bases match TRBD2. V was pared by 2 bases and J by 7 bases, with 9 bases of the junction left unmatched. The V gene's germline CDR1 is SNHLY and CDR2 FYNNEI. The CDR3 runs 15 residues.

This clonotype was detected a few times. The V gene is TRBV20-1, the J gene TRBJ1-1; D ambiguous. Germline V lookup: CDR1 DFQATT, CDR2 SNEGSKA (reference sequence). This CDR3 comprises 14 residues. The V end lost 0 bases, the J end lost 4 bases, and 12 bases lay between the germline ends. The CDR3 here is CSARDLRQSTEAFF. CDR3 nucleotide sequence: TGCAGTGCTAGAGATCTTCGGCAGTCCACTGAAGCTTTCTTT.

The chain employs TRBV6-1 and TRBJ1-1; D unclear. The CDR3 has 15 amino acids. V was trimmed by 5 bases and J by 0 bases, leaving 13 bases between them. Germline assignment: CDR1 MNHNS and CDR2 SASEGT. The CDR3 loop reads CASSWTVNMNTEAFF. In nucleotides, the CDR3 is TGTGCCAGCAGTTGGACGGTGAACATGAACACTGAAGCTTTCTTT.

The rearrangement joins TRBV6-1 to TRBJ1-5; no clear D gene. V lost 4 bases to trimming and J lost 5 bases, with 18 bases between them. Germline V gives CDR1 MNHNS, CDR2 SASEGT. This CDR3 comprises 16 residues. CDR3 bases: TGTGCCAGCAGTGGAGCCCTCCGGAGGGAGGATCAGCCCCAGCATTTT. Protein sequence: CASSGALRREDQPQHF.

The chain joins TRBV19 to TRBJ1-5, with D hard to call. CDR3 length: 15 amino acids. Germline loops: CDR1 LNHDA, CDR2 SQIVND (reference sequence). V was cut by 7 bases and J by 2 bases, with 15 bases left in between. CDR3 loop: CASTAQEWGNQPQHF. DNA for the CDR3: TGTGCCAGTACGGCGCAGGAGTGGGGCAATCAGCCCCAGCATTTT.

This clonotype occurred many times. The chain is built from TRBV24-1 and TRBJ2-1, with 8 bases lining up with TRBD2. The germline gives CDR1 KGHDR, CDR2 SFDVKD. V was clipped by 9 bases and J by 1 base; unmatched bases: 4. This CDR3 contains 14 residues. The CDR3 sequence: CATQIAGSYNEQFF. For the CDR3, the DNA is TGTGCCACCCAAATAGCGGGATCCTACAATGAGCAGTTCTTC.

This clonotype occurred a few times. V and J are TRBV7-2 and TRBJ1-2, with a possible D match to TRBD1 (5 bases). V lost 4 bases, J lost 3 bases, and 9 bases lay in between. Germline V CDR1 and CDR2: SGHTA, FQGNSA. The CDR3 is made up of 13 amino acids. The CDR3 is CASSWTQDYGYTF. The CDR3 coding sequence is TGTGCCAGCAGCTGGACACAAGACTATGGCTACACCTTC.

This clonotype was found many times. This chain joins TRBV5-1 and TRBJ2-1, with no clear D. From germline, CDR1 is SGHRS and CDR2 YFSETQ. The CDR3 is 13 residues long. Deletions cut 5 bases from V and 10 bases from J, with 16 bases between. The CDR3 sequence: CASRGTRAREQFF. Written as DNA, the CDR3 is TGCGCCAGCAGAGGCACCCGCGCACGGGAGCAGTTCTTC.

There are a few counts of this clonotype. The V call is TRBV7-9, the J call TRBJ1-5, with 9 bases identical to TRBD1. In germline, CDR1 is SEHNR, CDR2 FQNEAQ (reference sequence). The length of the CDR3 is 16 residues. Germline trimming cut 5 bases from V and 3 bases from J; bases unmatched to any gene: 8. CDR3 nucleotides: TGTGCCAGCAGCCGGGGGACAGGGACCTTCAATCAGCCCCAGCATTTT. The encoded protein is CASSRGTGTFNQPQHF. Supplemented by reference TRBV7-9 and TRBJ1-5, the full variable domain reads DTGVSQNPRHKITKRGQNVTFRCDPISEHNRLYWYRQTLGQGPEFLTYFQNEAQLEKSRLLSDRFSAERPKGSFSTLEIQRTEQGDSAMYLCASSRGTGTFNQPQHFGDGTRLSIL.

This chain links TRBV2 with TRBJ2-2; weak D call: TRBD2 (5 bases). V shed 2 bases and J shed 4 bases, with 8 bases lying between them. CDR1 and CDR2 from the germline V gene are SNHLY and FYNNEI. This CDR3 is built from 14 residues. The CDR3 DNA follows: TGTGCCAGCAGTGAAAAGAGGGTCACCGGGGAGCTGTTTTTT. It encodes CASSEKRVTGELFF.

J is TRBJ2-1 and V is TRBV24-1; no clear D gene. Per germline, CDR1 KGHDR and CDR2 SFDVKD. Trimming left V 0 bases short and J 8 bases short, with 10 bases between. CDR3 size: 14 residues. The CDR3 sequence is CATSDLFSAHEQFF. The CDR3 DNA sequence: TGTGCCACCAGTGATTTGTTCTCCGCCCATGAGCAGTTCTTC.

V usage is TRBV7-6 and J usage is TRBJ2-7; D possibly corresponds to TRBD1 (6 bases). The germline gives CDR1 SGHVS, CDR2 FNYEAQ. Trimming took off 5 bases at V and 3 bases at J, with 14 bases between the two ends. The CDR3 has 14 residues. CDR3 residues: CASSPRNRDYEQYF. For the CDR3, the DNA is TGTGCCAGCAGCCCACGGAACAGGGACTACGAGCAGTACTTC. The complete variable domain, with remaining parts taken from reference TRBV7-6 and TRBJ2-7, reads GAGVSQSPRYKVTKRGQDVALRCDPISGHVSLYWYRQALGQGPEFLTYFNYEAQQDKSGLPNDRFSAERPEGSISTLTIQRTEQRDSAMYRCASSPRNRDYEQYFGPGTRLTVT.

The chain is built from TRBV6-5 and TRBJ2-2, with D perhaps matching TRBD1 (6 bases). This CDR3 spans 19 amino acids. Trimming removed 5 bases at V and 0 bases at J, with 22 bases between. Per the germline V gene, CDR1 is MNHEY and CDR2 is SVGAGI. The CDR3 sequence is CASSLQRGGRTANTGELFF. In DNA, the CDR3 is TGTGCCAGCAGTCTCCAACGAGGGGGTAGGACAGCGAACACCGGGGAGCTGTTTTTT.

This clonotype showed up just a few times. The chain links TRBV7-9 to TRBJ2-3; the D is unclear. This CDR3 comprises 15 residues. The germline V gene has CDR1 SEHNR and CDR2 FQNEAQ (reference sequence). V was cut by 5 bases and J by 0 bases, with 12 bases left in between. The chain's CDR3 is CASSPPGRSTDTQYF. The CDR3 nucleotides read TGTGCCAGCAGCCCCCCGGGCCGGAGCACAGATACGCAGTATTTT.

There are a few counts of this clonotype. The chain is built from TRBV4-1 and TRBJ2-4, with D uncertain. The CDR3 is 15 residues long. The V gene lost 1 base and the J gene lost 6 bases, with 13 bases spanning the gap. Germline assignment: CDR1 MGHRA and CDR2 YSYEKL. CDR3 DNA: TGCGCCAGCAGCCAAGGCATGAGGAGTTTAAACATTCAGTACTTC. Encoded protein: CASSQGMRSLNIQYF.

The gene calls are TRBV19 and TRBJ1-2; the D gene is possibly TRBD1 (5 bases). Germline V gives CDR1 LNHDA, CDR2 SQIVND (reference sequence). V lost 3 bases to trimming and J lost 4 bases, with 15 bases between them. The CDR3 is made up of 15 amino acids. The CDR3 protein is CASSITLGDSYGYTF. DNA of the CDR3: TGTGCCAGTAGTATCACGTTGGGGGACTCCTATGGCTACACCTTC.